This record looks at one T cell receptor beta chain sequence and its context. The data belong to a study of blood T cell repertoires in COVID-19. As for the study in general: Sites in the United States, Italy and Spain provided acute and convalescent COVID-19 samples. Sample material is recorded as cDNA or gDNA derived from T cells, B-cell-depleted T cells, or PBMCs.

Trimming left V 1 base short and J 5 bases short, with 14 bases between. Germline CDR1 SEHNR, CDR2 FQNEAQ (reference sequence). The CDR3 is made up of 15 amino acids. Clones were sequenced by immunoSEQ multiplex PCR, and TCRdb holds only the in-frame ones, with some missing. The sample carries approximately 110,000 clones, 70% to 90% recorded once. This chain links TRBV7-9 with TRBJ2-5; D is possibly TRBD2 (7 bases). Source material: peripheral blood. The sequence was obtained from a woman in her sixties or seventies who had recovered from COVID-19. The CDR3 region is CASSLEGLGGETQYF. The CDR3 coding sequence is TGTGCCAGCAGCTTAGAAGGACTAGGGGGGGAGACCCAGTACTTC.